This T cell receptor (beta chain) was sequenced during a study of response to subunit inactivated influenza vaccine. Study-wide points: The authors suggested that every seasonal influenza vaccination recruits few new T cells.

In germline, CDR1 is SQVTM, CDR2 ANQGSEA. V lost 5 bases and J 1 base, leaving 11 bases between the germline ends. The CDR3 length is 14 residues. A single record per CDR3 protein comes from TCRdb applying MiXCR to the RT-PCR reads. This table has 400,000 to 550,000 distinct CDR3 sequences, about 25% appearing once. Comment on this clonotype: The antigen remains unidentified.

Sequenced material: CD4+ T cells sorted from PBMCs, taken roughly 5 days after vaccination. This sequence joins TRBV29-1 and TRBJ2-2; either TRBD1 or TRBD2 may fit D (5 bases each). This sequence originates from a man between 50 and 59 years old who received an inactivated influenza vaccine. The CDR3 region is CSVPGTMNTGELFF. DNA for the CDR3: TGCAGCGTTCCGGGGACGATGAACACCGGGGAGCTGTTTTTT.